This T cell receptor (beta chain) was sequenced in a study of human T cells and chemical hapten exposure. During construction of the library, unique molecular identifiers were attached to individual cDNA molecules for quantitative, reproducible TCR counting. TCRdb reanalysed the RACE reads using MiXCR and keeps one entry per CDR3 protein. The sample lists about 69,000 distinct CDR3 sequences; under 13% were seen once. This sample's time point: patch test 2, 6 weeks after DPC sensitization. Treatment indicated: therapeutic diphenylcyclopropenone sensitization with weekly scalp DPC. Germline CDR1 reads MNHEY; CDR2 reads SMNVEV (reference sequence). Trimming at V came to 6 bases and at J to 0 bases, leaving 3 bases not matched to a gene. The CDR3 totals 15 residues.

The source is a woman aged 50 to 65 with alopecia areata. Some clones in this sample may be carry-over from other donors' samples. The V call is TRBV27, the J call TRBJ2-1; 9 nucleotides line up with TRBD2. Sequenced here: whole blood, sampled in connection with sensitization to the hapten diphenylcyclopropenone (DPC). This CDR3 reads CASSRSGSSYNEQFF. CDR3 sequence (DNA): TGTGCCAGCAGCCGTAGCGGGAGCTCCTACAATGAGCAGTTCTTC.